The 2 T cell receptor beta chains in this list originate from one sample, sequenced in a study of identical twins (dated by TCRdb to 2016 to 2017). To prepare the library, 5' RACE was applied. TCRdb names Illumina HiSeq 2000 as the instrument used. Using fastp at Q25 and MiXCR, TCRdb reprocessed the public reads and kept productive beta chains. Duplicate CDR3 protein sequences are folded into a single record with the most common DNA and genes. The sample yields some 900,000 distinct CDR3 sequences; about 12% were counted once. The ten largest account for roughly 1.5% of the sample. This same sample was also taken into another study, of yellow fever vaccine responses in identical twins.

The material sequenced was PBMCs. Source of these receptors: a woman aged 18-35 years in good health.

This clonotype was observed many times. As DNA, the CDR3 is TGCAGCGTTGAGTGGTGGTCTAGAAACCCATACAATGAGCAGTTCTTC. Amino acids: CSVEWWSRNPYNEQFF. The chain couples TRBV29-1 to TRBJ2-1; D call uncertain. The CDR3 runs 16 residues. V lost 3 bases and J 4 bases, leaving 19 bases between the germline ends. Germline V gene lookup returns CDR1 SQVTM and CDR2 ANQGSEA.

The DNA for the CDR3 is TGTGCCAGCAGCTTCTCCGGGAGGGCCTTCTACAATGAGCAGTTCTTC. This translates into CASSFSGRAFYNEQFF. V is TRBV7-6 and J is TRBJ2-1; 8 bases are a match to TRBD2. Germline CDR1 SGHVS, CDR2 FNYEAQ. The CDR3 loop spans 16 amino acids. V was clipped by 3 bases and J by 3 bases; unmatched bases: 7.